A single T cell receptor beta chain is shown here with its context. Its antigen remains unknown. Likely a read error: the CDR3 ends without its conserved phenylalanine or tryptophan. The CDR3 sequence is 13 residues long. The V gene's germline CDR1 is MGHRA and CDR2 YSYEKL. V dropped 2 bases and J dropped 4 bases, with 9 bases sitting between them. Researchers sorted naive CD8 T cells as cells that were CD8+CD4-CCR7+CD45RA+. The sample originates from a study of molecular identifiers for immune sequencing clone quantification. At the level of the study: With replicates, the RNA of around 20,000 or 99,000 naive CD8 cells was split five ways and four were sequenced.

TCRdb ran MiXCR on the PCR reads and lists one entry per CDR3 protein. Of 600,000 to 650,000 distinct CDR3 sequences listed, about 20% were seen once; the top ten hold under 0.95%. General study points: Clones of above 20 RNA copies carried over 98% of effector molecules; in naive cells they carried under 1%. Amid roughly 1 million naive cells, spiked Jurkat TCR RNA from one cell was reportedly still detectable.

The rearrangement uses TRBV4-1 and TRBJ2-7, with D possibly being TRBD1 (6 bases). The sequenced sample was naive CD8+ T cells from blood, with Jurkat cell RNA spiked in. Subset specified: FACS-sorted CD8+CD4-CCR7+CD45RA+ naive T cells. This receptor was taken from a human donor in good health. Some libraries in this study had Jurkat cell RNA spiked in. The CDR3 nucleotides are TGCGCCAGCAGCCAATCACAGGGATACGAGCAGTACTCC. Translation: CASSQSQGYEQYS.